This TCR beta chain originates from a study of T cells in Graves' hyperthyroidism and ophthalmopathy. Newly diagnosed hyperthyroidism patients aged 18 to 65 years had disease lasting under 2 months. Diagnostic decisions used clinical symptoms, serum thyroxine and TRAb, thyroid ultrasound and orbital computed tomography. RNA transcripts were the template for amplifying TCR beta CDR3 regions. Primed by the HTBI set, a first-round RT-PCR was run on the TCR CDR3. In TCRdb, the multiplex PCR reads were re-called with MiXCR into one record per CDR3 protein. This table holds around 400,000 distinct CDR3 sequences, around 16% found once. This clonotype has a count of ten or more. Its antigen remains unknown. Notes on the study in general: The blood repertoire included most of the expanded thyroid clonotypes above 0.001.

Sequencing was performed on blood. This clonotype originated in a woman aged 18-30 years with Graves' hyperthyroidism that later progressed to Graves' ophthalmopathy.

CDR3 in amino acids: CASSLTSVGTGELFF. In DNA form, the CDR3 reads TGTGCCAGCAGCCTAACTAGCGTCGGAACCGGGGAGCTGTTTTTT. V is TRBV28 and J is TRBJ2-2; 7 bases line up with TRBD2. Unmatched junction bases numbered 9, after V lost 6 bases and J lost 5 bases. Per germline, CDR1 MDHEN and CDR2 SYDVKM. This CDR3 comprises 15 residues.